Presented here are 10 T cell receptor beta chains from one specimen sequenced in a study of post-analysis software for immune sequencing data. These receptors are not linked to any known antigen. Notes on the study in general: Controls showed lower frequencies than patients for a few TRBV segments, and TRBV5-6, TRBV5-1 and TRBV20-1 were among these.

Unique-molecular-identifier-tagged TCR beta cDNA libraries were used. One entry per CDR3 protein, called by TCRdb with MiXCR from the PCR reads. This sample carries about 570,000 distinct CDR3 sequences, around a third of them seen once, and the ten largest clones take approximately 6%. Sequenced input: blood. Every receptor here comes from a girl between 2 and 17 years old with multiple sclerosis.

This chain connects TRBV11-2 to TRBJ2-5; no firm D call. V lost 5 bases, J lost 7 bases, and 17 bases lay in between. The CDR3 consists of 14 residues. Germline V gives CDR1 SGHAT, CDR2 FQNNGV. CDR3 loop: CASSALGQAGTQYF. The CDR3 coding sequence is TGTGCCAGCAGCGCGTTAGGCCAAGCAGGGACCCAGTACTTC.

This chain connects TRBV5-1 to TRBJ2-3; unclear D gene. Trimming stripped 1 base from V and 0 bases from J, with 12 bases between. CDR3 length: 16 residues. The germline V gene encodes CDR1 SGHRS and CDR2 YFSETQ. In DNA, the CDR3 is TGCGCCAGCAGCTTGACTGGATCCTCTAGCACAGATACGCAGTATTTT. Its protein is CASSLTGSSSTDTQYF.

The chain couples TRBV7-3 to TRBJ2-2, with a weak D call TRBD2 (6 bases). There are 16 residues in the CDR3. The V end was cut by 5 bases, the J end by 3 bases, with 16 bases between. Germline V lookup: CDR1 SGHTA, CDR2 FQGTGA. The CDR3 here is CASSPGLGPHTGELFF. The CDR3 region has the DNA TGTGCCAGCAGCCCGGGACTGGGACCCCACACCGGGGAGCTGTTTTTT.

This rearrangement joins TRBV27 to TRBJ2-5; 8 bases agree with TRBD1. The CDR3 spans 14 residues. With V trimmed by 5 bases and J by 3 bases, 5 bases remained unmatched. Germline V gene lookup returns CDR1 MNHEY and CDR2 SMNVEV (reference sequence). The CDR3 reads CASSPKDREETQYF. In nucleotides, the CDR3 is TGTGCCAGCAGTCCGAAGGACAGGGAAGAGACCCAGTACTTC.

A few counts support this clonotype. The chain is built from TRBV10-2 and TRBJ1-5; D is possibly TRBD1 (5 bases). V dropped 3 bases and J dropped 2 bases, with 23 bases sitting between them. Germline V CDR1 and CDR2: WSHSY, SAAADI. This CDR3 has 19 amino acids. CDR3 sequence reads: CASSEGLVGGKGGNQPQHF. As DNA, the CDR3 is TGCGCCAGCAGTGAAGGTTTGGTCGGGGGAAAAGGCGGCAATCAGCCCCAGCATTTT.

Only a few counts were recorded for this clonotype. The chain uses TRBV5-6 and TRBJ1-6; TRBD1 might be the D (5 bases). Germline V lookup: CDR1 SGHDT, CDR2 YYEEEE. The ends were cut back, 0 bases at V and 4 bases at J, with 14 bases in the middle. The CDR3 is 17 residues long. The CDR3 loop is CASSLGDSALYNSPLHF. For the CDR3, the DNA is TGTGCCAGCAGCTTGGGCGACAGCGCCCTTTATAATTCACCCCTCCACTTT.

This clonotype was recorded a few times. This chain links TRBV6-1 with TRBJ2-3; TRBD2 matches 9 bases. Germline V gives CDR1 MNHNS, CDR2 SASEGT. J was trimmed by 1 base and V by 0 bases; bases with no gene match: 2. The CDR3 sequence is 16 residues long. CDR3 coding DNA: TGTGCCAGCAGTGAAGCTGTAGCGGGGGGCACAGATACGCAGTATTTT. Translating it yields CASSEAVAGGTDTQYF.

The chain combines TRBV5-6 with TRBJ2-7, with TRBD1 matching over 9 bases. The DNA end favors TRBJ2-5, so the J call may be wrong. The germline V gene encodes CDR1 SGHDT and CDR2 YYEEEE. The length of the CDR3 is 14 residues. CDR3: CASSGSGTGWTQYF. The CDR3 DNA sequence: TGTGCCAGCAGCGGATCCGGGACAGGGTGGACCCAGTACTTC.

This clonotype has just a few counts. V gene TRBV3-1 combines with J gene TRBJ2-7; no clear D gene. Trimming removed 6 bases from V and 3 bases from J, with 12 bases in between. The CDR3 totals 13 residues. Germline CDR1 reads LGHDT; CDR2 reads YNNKEL (reference sequence). The chain's CDR3 is CASSSNDGYEQYF. The DNA of the CDR3 is TGTGCCAGCAGTAGCAACGACGGCTACGAGCAGTACTTC.

The chain has TRBV11-2 and TRBJ2-7, with 11 bases identical to TRBD2. Germline V CDR1 and CDR2: SGHAT, FQNNGV. The junction had 11 bases not matched to a gene; V was cut back by 5 bases and J by 5 bases. The CDR3 length is 16 residues. The CDR3, as DNA: TGTGCCAGCAGCAAGGTAGCGGGGGGGATGACCCACGAGCAGTACTTC. Residues: CASSKVAGGMTHEQYF.